This entry lists 4 T cell receptor beta chains sequenced from one sample in a study of cytomegalovirus exposure and HLA in healthy donors. Vbeta (60) and Jbeta (13) primers were used in the PCR. TCRdb's table, derived via immunoSEQ multiplex PCR, lists solely in-frame clones and lacks some. The sample yields approximately 130,000 clones, around 75% seen once. Sequencing was done on a sample of PBMCs. These receptors all come from a man aged 25-45 years in good health and CMV-seronegative.

The CDR3 DNA sequence: TGTGCCAGCAGTTTATTAGCGGGAGGGCTCTACGAGCAGTACTTC. Translating it yields CASSLLAGGLYEQYF. V is TRBV28 and J is TRBJ2-7; 11 bases match TRBD2. The CDR3 has 15 amino acids. Trimming took 1 base from V and 3 from J; bases not matched to a gene: 2. Germline loops: CDR1 MDHEN, CDR2 SYDVKM. The variable domain in full, completed from reference TRBV28 and TRBJ2-7, reads DVKVTQSSRYLVKRTGEKVFLECVQDMDHENMFWYRQDPGLGLRLIYFSYDVKMKEKGDIPEGYSVSREKKERFSLILESASTNQTSMYLCASSLLAGGLYEQYFGPGTRLTVT.

J is TRBJ2-3 and V is TRBV28; D ambiguous. Germline values: CDR1 MDHEN, CDR2 SYDVKM. The CDR3 consists of 13 residues. V was pared by 5 bases and J by 1 base, with 7 bases between. Here the CDR3 reads CASSPPGTDTQYF. The CDR3 DNA sequence: TGTGCCAGCAGTCCCCCGGGCACAGATACGCAGTATTTT.

This chain uses TRBV25-1 with TRBJ2-2, with TRBD2 identical over 7 bases. The CDR3 totals 17 residues. The trim removed 1 base at V and 1 base at J, leaving 6 bases unmatched. Germline V gene data show CDR1 as MGHDK and CDR2 as SYGVNS. The CDR3: CASSEFRSGKNTGELFF. In DNA, the CDR3 is TGTGCCAGCAGTGAATTTCGGAGCGGGAAGAACACCGGGGAGCTGTTTTTT.

The chain uses TRBV5-5 and TRBJ2-2; a possible D gene is TRBD1 (6 bases). V was clipped by 7 bases and J by 2 bases, with 18 bases between them. Germline V gene lookup returns CDR1 SGHKS and CDR2 YYEKEE (reference sequence). The CDR3 loop spans 16 amino acids. The DNA of the CDR3 is TGTGCCAGCGCCCTCTGGCGGACAGCTAACACCGGGGAGCTGTTTTTT. Translation: CASALWRTANTGELFF.